The 8 T cell receptor beta chains in this list originate from one sample, sequenced in a study of T cell responses to AZD1222 COVID-19 vaccine. Profiling relied on immunoSEQ multiplex PCR, and the TCRdb table lists in-frame clones only, not all of them. Found here are approximately 120,000 clones, approximately 85% of them singletons; the top ten hold roughly 4.4%. The material was peripheral blood, obtained 28 days after the second AZD1222 dose. These receptors came from an adult who received the AZD1222 COVID-19 vaccine.

This chain links TRBV19 with TRBJ1-2; D unclear. Deletions cut 0 bases from V and 5 bases from J, with 16 bases between. Germline values: CDR1 LNHDA, CDR2 SQIVND (reference sequence). The CDR3 totals 16 residues. CDR3 DNA sequence: TGTGCCAGTAGTATAGATCGGGTTTCTTCAACTTATGGCTACACCTTC. It yields the protein CASSIDRVSSTYGYTF.

The chain recombines TRBV6-2 or TRBV6-3 with TRBJ2-7; TRBD1 aligns across 7 bases. Per the germline V gene, CDR1 is MNHEY and CDR2 is SVGEGT. The CDR3 is made up of 12 amino acids. Trimming cost V 5 bases and J 10 bases; bases outside gene matches: 8. The CDR3 protein is CASSKTTGRQYF. The CDR3 DNA sequence: TGTGCCAGCAGTAAAACGACAGGGCGACAGTACTTC.

This chain joins TRBV2 and TRBJ1-1, with TRBD1 identical over 9 bases. The CDR3 length is 16 residues. Losses at the gene ends were 4 bases for V and 3 bases for J; bases not matched to a gene: 9. Germline CDR1 is SNHLY and CDR2 is FYNNEI. The CDR3 spells CASSVGQGRGDTEAFF. CDR3 coding DNA: TGTGCCAGCAGTGTGGGACAGGGCCGGGGGGACACTGAAGCTTTCTTT.

The chain links TRBV14 to TRBJ1-1, with a tentative D call TRBD1 (5 bases). The germline V and J ends were trimmed by 3 bases and 7 bases, with 12 bases remaining between them. Per the germline V gene, CDR1 is SGHDN and CDR2 is FVKESK. The CDR3 has 13 amino acids. CDR3 residues: CASSHNPGGEAFF. The CDR3 coding sequence is TGTGCCAGCAGCCATAACCCTGGGGGTGAAGCTTTCTTT.

The rearrangement joins TRBV7-2 to TRBJ1-5, with unresolved D. V was clipped by 8 bases and J by 5 bases, with 10 bases between them. Germline lookup yields CDR1 SGHTA and CDR2 FQGNSA. The CDR3 is 12 residues long. CDR3 sequence: CASGPRYQPQHF. The CDR3 nucleotides read TGTGCCAGCGGGCCCCGTTATCAGCCCCAGCATTTT.

CDR3 amino acids: CASSLGAGSVTDTQYF. The DNA of the CDR3 is TGTGCCAGCAGCTTAGGGGCAGGGTCGGTCACAGATACGCAGTATTTT. The J gene is TRBJ2-3, the V gene TRBV11-1, with D possibly matching TRBD1 (5 bases). This CDR3 is 16 amino acids long. Germline assignment: CDR1 SGHAT and CDR2 FQDESV (reference sequence). V was clipped by 1 base and J by 2 bases, with 13 bases between them.

The sample holds many counts of this clone. At the DNA level, this CDR3 is encoded by other sequences in the same sample as well. The rearrangement uses TRBV6-2 or TRBV6-3 and TRBJ2-3; D not resolved. CDR3 size: 12 residues. V lost 4 bases and J 0 bases, leaving 2 bases between the germline ends. CDR1 is MNHEY and CDR2 is SVGEGT in the germline V gene. The CDR3 nucleotides are TGTGCCAGCAGTTCTAGCACAGATACGCAGTATTTT. The encoded protein is CASSSSTDTQYF.

The CDR3 DNA sequence: TGTGCCAGCAGTCTCAGGGGCCGGGGCTCCTACGAGCAGTACTTC. Protein product: CASSLRGRGSYEQYF. V and J are TRBV6-6 and TRBJ2-7; D perhaps matches TRBD1 (6 bases). Germline V gene data show CDR1 as MNHNY and CDR2 as SVGAGI (reference sequence). This CDR3 spans 15 amino acids. V lost 5 bases, J lost 0 bases, and 14 bases lay in between.